This TCR beta chain was recorded in a study of blood T cell repertoires in COVID-19. About the study: Sample material is recorded as cDNA or gDNA derived from T cells, B-cell-depleted T cells, or PBMCs.

Authors' methods: Reference gene primer amplification yielded estimated nucleated cell counts. Profiled with immunoSEQ multiplex PCR; TCRdb holds only in-frame clones, not every one. From that table come the V and J calls and clone size; the DNA was used to work out D and trimming. The table shows approximately 130,000 clones, with around 90% occurring only once. CDR3 size: 15 residues. Trimming took 2 bases from V and 4 from J; bases not matched to a gene: 6. Per germline, CDR1 MNHNY and CDR2 SVGAGI (reference sequence). The J gene is TRBJ2-7, the V gene TRBV6-6; 9 bases line up with TRBD2. The material sequenced was peripheral blood. The TCR comes from a human donor in a cohort sampled during active COVID-19. In DNA form, the CDR3 reads TGTGCCAGCAGTTACCCCTTCACTAGCGGGTACGAGCAGTACTTC. Its translation: CASSYPFTSGYEQYF.